Sequencing of this T cell receptor (beta chain) was carried out in a study of circulating and synovial CD4+ cells in juvenile arthritis. Only in-frame clones appear in the TCRdb table, and some are missing; sequencing was by immunoSEQ multiplex PCR. The table includes about 3,800 clones, around 83% detected once. The trim removed 5 bases at V and 2 bases at J, leaving 24 bases unmatched. The CDR3 is made up of 21 amino acids. Germline assignment: CDR1 SGHRS and CDR2 YFSETQ. Turning to this clone: Its cognate antigen is unknown.

Study-wide findings and caveats: Traditional Vbeta family usage analysis missed the pathogenic-like versus bulk difference.

This clonotype originated in a human donor with juvenile idiopathic arthritis. V usage is TRBV5-1 and J usage is TRBJ2-7; 11 bases match TRBD1. Sequenced input: CD4+ T cells from synovial fluid. The CDR3 sequence is CASRSDRGPVRGFAGTYEQYF. CDR3 in DNA: TGCGCCAGCAGATCGGACAGGGGGCCGGTACGTGGGTTCGCGGGAACCTACGAGCAGTACTTC.